These 27 T cell receptor beta chains were all obtained from the same sample, sequenced in a study of blood T cell repertoires in COVID-19. Measured with immunoSEQ multiplex PCR; TCRdb has only the in-frame clones, and not every one. The sample yields 90,000 to 120,000 clones, approximately 87% seen once. Sequenced: peripheral blood. Receptor source: a man in his fifties or sixties with acute or convalescent COVID-19.

The J gene is TRBJ2-3, the V gene TRBV5-6; tentatively, D is TRBD2 (5 bases). Germline V gene data show CDR1 as SGHDT and CDR2 as YYEEEE. With 3 bases removed from V and 2 bases from J, the gap between germline ends came to 10 bases. This CDR3 contains 14 residues. The CDR3 nucleotides are TGTGCCAGCAGCTACATCGGGAACACAGATACGCAGTATTTT. Protein: CASSYIGNTDTQYF.

The genes are TRBV3-1 (or the pseudogene TRBV3-2) and TRBJ2-4, with 11 nucleotides matching TRBD1. V dropped 4 bases and J dropped 7; count of bases not matched to a gene: 6. Per germline, CDR1 LGHDT and CDR2 YNNKEL (reference sequence). The CDR3 runs to 15 residues. The chain's CDR3 is CASSLMGQGENIQYF. As DNA, the CDR3 is TGTGCCAGCAGCCTTATGGGACAGGGGGAGAACATTCAGTACTTC.

The genes are TRBV11-2 and TRBJ2-7; TRBD2 agrees at 8 bases. The ends lost 5 bases at V and 3 bases at J; junction bases unmatched: 3. The CDR3 is 13 amino acids. Germline V gives CDR1 SGHAT, CDR2 FQNNGV. CDR3 bases: TGTGCCAGCAGCCCCGGGACTAGCTACGAGCAGTACTTC. Translation gives CASSPGTSYEQYF.

V gene TRBV3-1 (or the pseudogene TRBV3-2) combines with J gene TRBJ1-3; 7 bases match TRBD1. CDR3 length: 14 amino acids. Germline assignment: CDR1 LGHDT and CDR2 YNNKEL (reference sequence). The J segment lost 1 base and the V segment lost 6 bases, leaving 3 bases of the junction unmatched. CDR3 loop: CASSQTGSGNTIYF. The DNA for the CDR3 is TGTGCCAGCAGTCAGACAGGGTCTGGAAACACCATATATTTT.

The rearrangement joins TRBV5-6 to TRBJ1-2; D remains unclear. This CDR3 comprises 14 residues. Trimming cost V 0 bases and J 4 bases, with 10 bases left between them. Germline V lookup: CDR1 SGHDT, CDR2 YYEEEE. The CDR3: CASSLVAASYGYTF. DNA of the CDR3: TGTGCCAGCAGCTTGGTTGCTGCGTCCTATGGCTACACCTTC.

This chain uses TRBV6-5 with TRBJ1-6; D is possibly TRBD1 (6 bases). Germline V lookup: CDR1 MNHEY, CDR2 SVGAGI. V gave up 6 bases and J gave up 14 bases, with 20 bases separating them. This CDR3 is 14 amino acids long. This CDR3 reads CASSPSQGNSALHF. CDR3 in DNA: TGTGCCAGCAGCCCCAGCCAGGGGAATTCGGCCCTCCACTTT.

This clone has just one count. V is TRBV11-2 and J is TRBJ2-7; possible D gene TRBD2, 5 bases. CDR1 is SGHAT and CDR2 is FQNNGV in the germline V gene. The CDR3 is 12 amino acids. V was trimmed by 5 bases and J by 5 bases, leaving 10 bases between them. In nucleotides, the CDR3 is TGTGCCAGCAGCACGGGAAGCCACGAGCAGTACTTC. This encodes CASSTGSHEQYF.

The gene calls are TRBV28 and TRBJ2-7; D gene unclear. Trimming took 3 bases from V and 5 from J, leaving 8 bases between them. CDR1 is MDHEN and CDR2 is SYDVKM in the germline V gene. The CDR3 extends over 12 amino acids. CDR3 DNA sequence: TGTGCCAGCAGTTTGAGTGAGGACGAGCAGTACTTC. Amino acids: CASSLSEDEQYF.

The chain couples TRBV4-1 to TRBJ2-1; TRBD1 might be the D (5 bases). Germline CDR1 MGHRA, CDR2 YSYEKL. The length of the CDR3 is 14 residues. V lost 0 bases, J lost 11 bases, and 14 bases lay in between. The CDR3 reads CASSQDRGLEQQFF. In DNA form, the CDR3 reads TGCGCCAGCAGCCAAGATAGGGGATTGGAGCAGCAGTTCTTC.

This clone was counted once. The chain couples TRBV11-3 to TRBJ2-2; D possibly corresponds to TRBD1 (6 bases). This CDR3 has 14 amino acids. V was trimmed by 3 bases and J by 5 bases, leaving 10 bases between them. Germline lookup yields CDR1 SGHNT and CDR2 YENEEA. DNA of the CDR3: TGTGCCAGCAGCTTTGGGGGCCGGACCGGGGAGCTGTTTTTT. Encoded protein: CASSFGGRTGELFF.

This chain uses TRBV2 with TRBJ2-1; D gene ambiguous. CDR1 and CDR2 (germline): SNHLY, FYNNEI. The V gene lost 7 bases and the J gene lost 4 bases, with 5 bases spanning the gap. This CDR3 is built from 11 residues. CDR3 DNA sequence: TGTGCCAGCAACCGGTACAATGAGCAGTTCTTC. This encodes CASNRYNEQFF.

Only a few counts were recorded for this clone. V gene TRBV3-1 (or the pseudogene TRBV3-2) combines with J gene TRBJ1-5; D unclear. V lost 1 base and J 3 bases, leaving 4 bases between the germline ends. Germline CDR1 is LGHDT and CDR2 is YNNKEL (reference sequence). This CDR3 has 13 residues. The CDR3 nucleotides read TGTGCCAGCAGCCAAGGGCTCAATCAGCCCCAGCATTTT. It codes for CASSQGLNQPQHF.

This clone was observed a single time. DNA for the CDR3: TGCAGCGTTGGCGCGAGCGGAACCTCCTACGAGCAGTACTTC. Encoded protein: CSVGASGTSYEQYF. The chain carries TRBV29-1 and TRBJ2-7, with a weak D call TRBD2 (5 bases). CDR1 and CDR2 (germline): SQVTM, ANQGSEA. V lost 4 bases and J lost 0, with 13 bases in between. This CDR3 has 14 residues.

This chain uses TRBV12-3 or TRBV12-4 with TRBJ2-1, with D unresolved. The length of the CDR3 is 12 residues. Trimming removed 1 base from V and 8 bases from J, with 6 bases in between. The CDR3 nucleotides are TGTGCCAGCAGTTTAGACAATGATGAGCAGTTCTTC. Translated: CASSLDNDEQFF.

This clone was detected only once. The chain uses TRBV6-5 and TRBJ1-4; D perhaps matches TRBD1 (6 bases). The CDR3 has 15 amino acids. Germline V gives CDR1 MNHEY, CDR2 SVGAGI. With 10 bases removed from V and 8 bases from J, the gap between germline ends came to 23 bases. Here the CDR3 DNA reads TGTGCCACGACTCGTACAGGGTCCAGCCGGGAAAAACTGTTTTTT. Encoded protein: CATTRTGSSREKLFF.

In this sample, this clone turned up a few times. This rearrangement joins TRBV6-1 to TRBJ1-5; D not certain. CDR3 length: 15 amino acids. Germline V gene lookup returns CDR1 MNHNS and CDR2 SASEGT. Trimming stripped 2 bases from V and 2 bases from J, with 10 bases between. The CDR3, as DNA: TGTGCCAGCAGTGAATCAAGAGTTGGCAATCAGCCCCAGCATTTT. Protein: CASSESRVGNQPQHF.

This clone was detected ten times or more. The chain uses TRBV5-1 and TRBJ2-1; 10 positions match TRBD2. With 3 bases clipped from V and 3 bases from J, the junction kept 18 bases outside the gene matches. The V gene's germline CDR1 is SGHRS and CDR2 YFSETQ. CDR3 size: 20 residues. DNA for the CDR3: TGCGCCAGCAGCTCGTCCAGGGGATTCCTCGGACTAGCGGACTACAATGAGCAGTTCTTC. Translating gives CASSSSRGFLGLADYNEQFF.

This rearrangement joins TRBV27 to TRBJ2-5; 11 bases are shared with TRBD1. The germline V gene encodes CDR1 MNHEY and CDR2 SMNVEV (reference sequence). V lost 5 bases to trimming and J lost 4 bases; unmatched junction nucleotides: 9. This CDR3 has 16 amino acids. For the CDR3, the DNA is TGTGCCAGCAGTGTAACGGGACAGGGGGTACTAGAGACCCAGTACTTC. This encodes CASSVTGQGVLETQYF.

This clone was observed a single time. The chain has TRBV14 and TRBJ2-7, with D unclear. Per the germline V gene, CDR1 is SGHDN and CDR2 is FVKESK. Trimming took 1 base from V and 3 from J, leaving 7 bases between them. The CDR3 has 13 residues. CDR3 DNA sequence: TGTGCCAGCAGCCAAGTCTATCTCTACGAGCAGTACTTC. Amino acids: CASSQVYLYEQYF.

This clone came up once. The chain uses TRBV5-1 and TRBJ2-7; D is undetermined. This CDR3 has 15 residues. The V end was cut by 1 base, the J end by 2 bases, with 13 bases between. Germline lookup yields CDR1 SGHRS and CDR2 YFSETQ. CDR3 protein: CASSLNSGIPYEQYF. The CDR3 coding sequence is TGCGCCAGCAGCTTGAATTCCGGTATCCCCTACGAGCAGTACTTC.

The V call is TRBV24-1, the J call TRBJ2-1, with TRBD2 as a possible D gene (5 bases). The ends were cut back, 5 bases at V and 0 bases at J, with 7 bases in the middle. CDR3 length equals 14 residues. From germline, CDR1 is KGHDR and CDR2 SFDVKD. The CDR3 DNA is TGTGCCACCAGTGTAGCGCCCTCCTACAATGAGCAGTTCTTC. Translation: CATSVAPSYNEQFF.

The chain is built from TRBV24-1 and TRBJ2-1; D remains ambiguous. Germline V gives CDR1 KGHDR, CDR2 SFDVKD. Trimming took off 3 bases at V and 7 bases at J, with 9 bases between the two ends. There are 13 residues in the CDR3. DNA of the CDR3: TGTGCCACCAGTGATCCGAGGAATAATGAGCAGTTCTTC. Its translation: CATSDPRNNEQFF.

This sequence joins TRBV2 and TRBJ2-7, with 8 bases identical to TRBD1. J lost 5 bases, V lost 6 bases, and 3 bases had no gene match. The V gene's germline CDR1 is SNHLY and CDR2 FYNNEI. This CDR3 is built from 12 residues. CDR3 in DNA: TGTGCCAGCAGCCAGACAGGGGACGAGCAGTACTTC. Translating gives CASSQTGDEQYF.

The gene calls are TRBV28 and TRBJ1-3; D remains unclear. The CDR3 length is 14 residues. The ends were cut back, 5 bases at V and 0 bases at J, with 8 bases in the middle. From germline, CDR1 is MDHEN and CDR2 SYDVKM. In DNA form, the CDR3 reads TGTGCCAGCAGTCCCCCCTCCTCTGGAAACACCATATATTTT. It yields the protein CASSPPSSGNTIYF.

This CDR3 is CASSQTGNTIYF. The CDR3 DNA follows: TGTGCCAGCAGCCAAACGGGTAACACCATATATTTT. The chain carries TRBV3-1 (or the pseudogene TRBV3-2) and TRBJ1-3; D unclear. Germline V lookup: CDR1 LGHDT, CDR2 YNNKEL (reference sequence). The V end lost 2 bases, the J end lost 7 bases, and 6 bases lay between the germline ends. This CDR3 has 12 residues.

This sequence joins TRBV2 and TRBJ2-7; D remains unclear. Germline CDR1 SNHLY, CDR2 FYNNEI. The CDR3 extends over 14 amino acids. With 4 bases removed from V and 5 bases from J, the gap between germline ends came to 15 bases. The CDR3 here is CASSVASPLDEQYF. The CDR3 DNA is TGTGCCAGCAGTGTTGCGTCCCCTCTCGACGAGCAGTACTTC.

The chain carries TRBV27 and TRBJ2-1; D might be TRBD2 (5 bases). Trimming shortened V by 6 bases and J by 10 bases, and 16 bases separated the two germline ends. Germline-derived CDR1 and CDR2 are MNHEY and SMNVEV (reference sequence). CDR3 length: 13 residues. CDR3 region: CASSRVEGGEQFF. In DNA form, the CDR3 reads TGTGCCAGCAGCCGCGTCGAGGGTGGGGAGCAGTTCTTC.